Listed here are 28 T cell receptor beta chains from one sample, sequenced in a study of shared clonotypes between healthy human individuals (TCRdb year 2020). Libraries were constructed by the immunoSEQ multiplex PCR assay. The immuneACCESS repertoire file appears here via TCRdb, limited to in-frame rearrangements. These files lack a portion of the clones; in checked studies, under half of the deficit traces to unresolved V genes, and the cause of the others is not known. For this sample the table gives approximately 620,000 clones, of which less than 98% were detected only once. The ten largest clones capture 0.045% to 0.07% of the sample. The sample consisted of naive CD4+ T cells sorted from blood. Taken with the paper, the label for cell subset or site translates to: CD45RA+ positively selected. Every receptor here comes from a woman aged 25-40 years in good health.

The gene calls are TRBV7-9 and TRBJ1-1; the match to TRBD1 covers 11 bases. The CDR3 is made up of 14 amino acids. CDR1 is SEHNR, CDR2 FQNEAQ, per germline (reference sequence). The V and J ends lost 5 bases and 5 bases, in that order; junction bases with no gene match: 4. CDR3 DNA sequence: TGTGCCAGCAGCCCAGGACAGGGGGCAACTGAAGCTTTCTTT. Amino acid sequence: CASSPGQGATEAFF.

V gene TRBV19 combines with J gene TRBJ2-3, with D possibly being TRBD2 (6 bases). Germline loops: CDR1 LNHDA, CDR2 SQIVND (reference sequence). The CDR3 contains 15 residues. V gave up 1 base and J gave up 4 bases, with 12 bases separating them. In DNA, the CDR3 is TGTGCCAGTAGTATAGTTTCCGGGAGCGCAGATACGCAGTATTTT. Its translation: CASSIVSGSADTQYF.

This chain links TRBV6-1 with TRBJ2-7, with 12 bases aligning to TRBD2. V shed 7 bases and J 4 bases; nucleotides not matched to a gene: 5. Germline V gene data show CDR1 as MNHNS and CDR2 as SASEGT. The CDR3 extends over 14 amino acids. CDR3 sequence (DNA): TGTGCCAGCACCACCCTAGCGGGAGGGTACGAGCAGTACTTC. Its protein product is CASTTLAGGYEQYF.

DNA of the CDR3: TGTGCCAGTAGTAGAATGGAAAAGATCTATGGCTACACCTTC. Translation: CASSRMEKIYGYTF. The rearrangement links TRBV19 to TRBJ1-2; unclear D gene. Germline V gene sequence: CDR1 LNHDA, CDR2 SQIVND (reference sequence). The V end was cut by 4 bases, the J end by 4 bases, with 13 bases between. This CDR3 has 14 amino acids.

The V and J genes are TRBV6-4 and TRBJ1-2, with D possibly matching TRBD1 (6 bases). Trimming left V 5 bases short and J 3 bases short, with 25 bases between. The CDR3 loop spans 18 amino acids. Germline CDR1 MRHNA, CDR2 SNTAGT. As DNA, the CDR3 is TGTGCCAGCAGTCACCGGGACACCGGCGTCCCAGTGTACTATGGCTACACCTTC. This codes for CASSHRDTGVPVYYGYTF.

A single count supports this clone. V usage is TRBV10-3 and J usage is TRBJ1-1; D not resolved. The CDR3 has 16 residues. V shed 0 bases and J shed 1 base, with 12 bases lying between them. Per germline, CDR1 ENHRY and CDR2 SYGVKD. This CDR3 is CAISESVARKNTEAFF. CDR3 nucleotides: TGTGCCATCAGTGAGTCGGTAGCTCGCAAGAACACTGAAGCTTTCTTT.

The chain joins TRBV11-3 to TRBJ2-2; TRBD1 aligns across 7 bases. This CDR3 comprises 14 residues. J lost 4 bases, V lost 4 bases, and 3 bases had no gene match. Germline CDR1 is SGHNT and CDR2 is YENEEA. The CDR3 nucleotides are TGTGCCAGCAGCTCAACAGGGGCCACCGGGGAGCTGTTTTTT. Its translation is CASSSTGATGELFF.

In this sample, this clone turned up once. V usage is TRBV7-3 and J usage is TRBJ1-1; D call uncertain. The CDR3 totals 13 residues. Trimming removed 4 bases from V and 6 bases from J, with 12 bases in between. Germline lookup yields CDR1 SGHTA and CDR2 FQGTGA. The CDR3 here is CASSSLTGAEAFF. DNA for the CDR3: TGTGCCAGCAGCTCACTTACGGGCGCTGAAGCTTTCTTT.

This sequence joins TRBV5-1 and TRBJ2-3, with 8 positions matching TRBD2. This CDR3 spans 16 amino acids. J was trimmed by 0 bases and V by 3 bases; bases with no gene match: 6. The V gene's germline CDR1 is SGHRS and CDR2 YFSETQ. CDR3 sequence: CASSYPSGYSTDTQYF. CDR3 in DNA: TGCGCCAGCAGCTACCCTAGCGGGTATAGCACAGATACGCAGTATTTT. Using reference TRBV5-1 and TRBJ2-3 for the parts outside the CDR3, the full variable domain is KAGVTQTPRYLIKTRGQQVTLSCSPISGHRSVSWYQQTPGQGLQFLFEYFSETQRNKGNFPGRFSGRQFSNSRSEMNVSTLELGDSALYLCASSYPSGYSTDTQYFGPGTRLTVL.

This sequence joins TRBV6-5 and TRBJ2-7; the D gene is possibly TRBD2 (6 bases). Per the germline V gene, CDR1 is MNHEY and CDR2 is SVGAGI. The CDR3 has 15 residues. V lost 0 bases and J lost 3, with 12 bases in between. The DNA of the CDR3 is TGTGCCAGCAGTTACTCGGGCACGGGGGACTACGAGCAGTACTTC. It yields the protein CASSYSGTGDYEQYF.

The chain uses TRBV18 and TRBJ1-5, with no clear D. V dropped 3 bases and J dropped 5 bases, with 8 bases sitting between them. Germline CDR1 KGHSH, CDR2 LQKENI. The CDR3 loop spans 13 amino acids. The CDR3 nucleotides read TGTGCCAGCTCACCTAGGGTGGATCAGCCCCAGCATTTT. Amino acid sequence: CASSPRVDQPQHF.

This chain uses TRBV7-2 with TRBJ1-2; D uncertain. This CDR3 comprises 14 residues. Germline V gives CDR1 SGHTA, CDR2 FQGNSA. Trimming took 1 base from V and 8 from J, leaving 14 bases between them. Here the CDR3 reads CASSLVGPGLGYTF. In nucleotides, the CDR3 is TGTGCCAGCAGCTTAGTTGGGCCAGGTCTCGGCTACACCTTC.

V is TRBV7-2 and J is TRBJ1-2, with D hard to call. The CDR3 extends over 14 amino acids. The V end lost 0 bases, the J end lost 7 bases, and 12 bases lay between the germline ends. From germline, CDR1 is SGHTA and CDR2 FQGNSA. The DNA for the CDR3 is TGTGCCAGCAGCTTAGCGCAAGGATCCACTGGCTACACCTTC. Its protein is CASSLAQGSTGYTF. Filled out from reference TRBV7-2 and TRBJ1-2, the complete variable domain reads GAGVSQSPSNKVTEKGKDVELRCDPISGHTALYWYRQSLGQGLEFLIYFQGNSAPDKSGLPSDRFSAERTGGSVSTLTIQRTQQEDSAVYLCASSLAQGSTGYTFGSGTRLTVV.

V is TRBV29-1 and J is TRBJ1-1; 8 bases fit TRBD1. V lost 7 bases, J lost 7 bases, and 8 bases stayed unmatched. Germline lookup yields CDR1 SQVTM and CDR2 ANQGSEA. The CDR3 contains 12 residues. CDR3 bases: TGCAGCGGATCGACAGGGGACGTTGAAGCTTTCTTT. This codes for CSGSTGDVEAFF. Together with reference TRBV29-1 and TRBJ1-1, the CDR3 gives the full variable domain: SAVISQKPSRDICQRGTSLTIQCQVDSQVTMMFWYRQQPGQSLTLIATANQGSEATYESGFVIDKFPISRPNLTFSTLTVSNMSPEDSSIYLCSGSTGDVEAFFGQGTRLTVV.

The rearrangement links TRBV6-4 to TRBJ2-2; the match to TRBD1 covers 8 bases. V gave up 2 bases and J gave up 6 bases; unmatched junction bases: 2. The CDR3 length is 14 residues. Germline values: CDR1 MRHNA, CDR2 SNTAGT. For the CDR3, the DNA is TGTGCCAGCAGTGACGGGACAGGTGCCGGGGAGCTGTTTTTT. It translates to CASSDGTGAGELFF.

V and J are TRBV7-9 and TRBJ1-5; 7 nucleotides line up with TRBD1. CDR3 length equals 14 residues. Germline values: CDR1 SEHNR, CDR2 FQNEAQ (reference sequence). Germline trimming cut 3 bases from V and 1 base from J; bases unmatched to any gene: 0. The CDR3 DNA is TGTGCCAGCAGCTTGGACAGGAGCAATCAGCCCCAGCATTTT. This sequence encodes CASSLDRSNQPQHF.

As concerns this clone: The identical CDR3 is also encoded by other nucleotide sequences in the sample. As DNA, the CDR3 is TGCAGCGTTGGTGGGCGCATGAACACTGAAGCTTTCTTT. This encodes CSVGGRMNTEAFF. The chain employs TRBV29-1 and TRBJ1-1; D remains unclear. Germline V gene data show CDR1 as SQVTM and CDR2 as ANQGSEA. The CDR3 has 13 amino acids. The germline V and J ends were trimmed by 4 bases and 0 bases, with 9 bases remaining between them. The variable domain in full, completed from reference TRBV29-1 and TRBJ1-1, reads SAVISQKPSRDICQRGTSLTIQCQVDSQVTMMFWYRQQPGQSLTLIATANQGSEATYESGFVIDKFPISRPNLTFSTLTVSNMSPEDSSIYLCSVGGRMNTEAFFGQGTRLTVV.

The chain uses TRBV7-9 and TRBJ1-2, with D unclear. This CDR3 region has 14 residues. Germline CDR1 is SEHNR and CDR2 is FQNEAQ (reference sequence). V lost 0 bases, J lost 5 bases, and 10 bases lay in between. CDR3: CASSLAGRLYGYTF. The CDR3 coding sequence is TGTGCCAGCAGCTTAGCGGGCAGGCTTTATGGCTACACCTTC.

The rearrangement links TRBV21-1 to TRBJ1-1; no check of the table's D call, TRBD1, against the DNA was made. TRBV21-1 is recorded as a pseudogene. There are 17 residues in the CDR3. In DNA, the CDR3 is TGTGCCAGCAGCTCCGTCCCGGGACAGGGGTTTCCGGTGGAAGCTTTCTTT. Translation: CASSSVPGQGFPVEAFF.

The CDR3 region has the DNA TGCGCCAGCAGCCAAGATTCCATCCAGCGGGCTAACGAGCAGTACTTC. Amino acid sequence: CASSQDSIQRANEQYF. The chain has TRBV4-1 and TRBJ2-7; D perhaps matches TRBD2 (6 bases). Per germline, CDR1 MGHRA and CDR2 YSYEKL. The V gene lost 0 bases and the J gene lost 5 bases, with 17 bases spanning the gap. This CDR3 is 16 amino acids long.

CDR3 in amino acids: CASRQTGGTEAFF. The CDR3 DNA reads as TGCGCCAGCAGACAAACAGGGGGCACTGAAGCTTTCTTT. The rearrangement links TRBV5-1 to TRBJ1-1; TRBD1 aligns across 8 bases. This CDR3 is built from 13 residues. Germline CDR1 is SGHRS and CDR2 is YFSETQ. Trimming at V came to 5 bases and at J to 4 bases, leaving 4 bases not matched to a gene.

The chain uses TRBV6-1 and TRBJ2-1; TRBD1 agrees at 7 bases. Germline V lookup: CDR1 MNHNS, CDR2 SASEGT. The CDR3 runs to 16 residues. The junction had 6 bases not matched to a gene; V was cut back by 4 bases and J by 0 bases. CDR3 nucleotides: TGTGCCAGCAGTGCCGGGACAGCGAGCTCCTACAATGAGCAGTTCTTC. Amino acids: CASSAGTASSYNEQFF.

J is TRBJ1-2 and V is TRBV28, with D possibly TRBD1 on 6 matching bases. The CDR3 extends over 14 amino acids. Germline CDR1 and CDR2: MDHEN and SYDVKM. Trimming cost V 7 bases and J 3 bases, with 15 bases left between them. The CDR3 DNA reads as TGTGCCAGCACCGTTGGGGGGCGCGACTATGGCTACACCTTC. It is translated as CASTVGGRDYGYTF.

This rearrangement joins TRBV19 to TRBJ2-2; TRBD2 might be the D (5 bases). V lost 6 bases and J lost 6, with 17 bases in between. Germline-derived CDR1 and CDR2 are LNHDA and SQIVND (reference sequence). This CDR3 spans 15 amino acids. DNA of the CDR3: TGTGCCAGTAGGACCTCCCGGCCGGAGGCCGGGGAGCTGTTTTTT. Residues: CASRTSRPEAGELFF.

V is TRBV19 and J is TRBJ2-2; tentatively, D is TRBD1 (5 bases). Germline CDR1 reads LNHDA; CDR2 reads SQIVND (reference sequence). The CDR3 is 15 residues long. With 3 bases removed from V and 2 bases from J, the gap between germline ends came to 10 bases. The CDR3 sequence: CASSMAGINTGELFF. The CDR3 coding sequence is TGTGCCAGTAGTATGGCAGGGATAAACACCGGGGAGCTGTTTTTT.

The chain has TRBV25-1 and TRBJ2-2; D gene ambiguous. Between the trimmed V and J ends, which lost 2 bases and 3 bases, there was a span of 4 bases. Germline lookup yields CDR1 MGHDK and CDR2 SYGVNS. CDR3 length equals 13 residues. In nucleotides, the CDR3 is TGTGCCAGCAGTGAAGTATACACCGGGGAGCTGTTTTTT. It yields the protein CASSEVYTGELFF.

CDR3 loop: CASSLGNEQYF. The CDR3, as DNA: TGTGCCAGCAGCTTAGGTAACGAGCAGTACTTC. The chain couples TRBV7-6 to TRBJ2-7; D gene uncertain. V was shortened by 1 base and J by 5 bases, with 3 bases between the two germline ends. Germline V gives CDR1 SGHVS, CDR2 FNYEAQ. The CDR3 contains 11 residues.

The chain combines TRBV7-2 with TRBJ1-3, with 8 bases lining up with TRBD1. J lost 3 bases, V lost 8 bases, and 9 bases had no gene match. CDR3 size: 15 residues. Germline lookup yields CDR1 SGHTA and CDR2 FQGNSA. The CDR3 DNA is TGTGCCAGCGGCAGACAGGGGTCTAGTGGAAACACCATATATTTT. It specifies CASGRQGSSGNTIYF. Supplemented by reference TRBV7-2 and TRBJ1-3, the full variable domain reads GAGVSQSPSNKVTEKGKDVELRCDPISGHTALYWYRQSLGQGLEFLIYFQGNSAPDKSGLPSDRFSAERTGGSVSTLTIQRTQQEDSAVYLCASGRQGSSGNTIYFGEGSWLTVV.